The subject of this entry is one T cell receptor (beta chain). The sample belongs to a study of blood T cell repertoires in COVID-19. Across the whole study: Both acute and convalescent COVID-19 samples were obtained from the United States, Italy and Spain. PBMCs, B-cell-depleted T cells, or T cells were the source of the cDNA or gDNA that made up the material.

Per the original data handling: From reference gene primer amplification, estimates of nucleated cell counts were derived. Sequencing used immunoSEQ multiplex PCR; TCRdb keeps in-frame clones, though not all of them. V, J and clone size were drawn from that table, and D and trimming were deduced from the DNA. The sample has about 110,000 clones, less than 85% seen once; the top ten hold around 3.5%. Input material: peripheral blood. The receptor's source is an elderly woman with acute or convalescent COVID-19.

The CDR3 DNA is TGTGCCAGCTCACCACGGGGACAGGGAGACTCCTACGAGCAGTACTTC. It translates to CASSPRGQGDSYEQYF. The V gene is TRBV18, the J gene TRBJ2-7; 9 bases match TRBD1. Trimming at V came to 1 base and at J to 0 bases, leaving 4 bases not matched to a gene. The germline CDR1 and CDR2 sequences are KGHSH and LQKENI. The CDR3 spans 16 residues.